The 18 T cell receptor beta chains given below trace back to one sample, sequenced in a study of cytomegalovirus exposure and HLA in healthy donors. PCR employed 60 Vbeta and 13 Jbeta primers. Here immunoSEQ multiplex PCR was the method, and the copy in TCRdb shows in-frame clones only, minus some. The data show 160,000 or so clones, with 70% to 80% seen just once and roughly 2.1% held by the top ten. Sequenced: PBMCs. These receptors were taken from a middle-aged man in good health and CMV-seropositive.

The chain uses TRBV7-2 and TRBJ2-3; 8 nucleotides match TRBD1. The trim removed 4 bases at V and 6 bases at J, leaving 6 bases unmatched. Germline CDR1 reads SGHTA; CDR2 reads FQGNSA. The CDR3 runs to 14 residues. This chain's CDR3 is CASSSRAGGDTQYF. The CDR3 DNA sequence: TGTGCCAGCAGCTCCCGTGCAGGGGGCGATACGCAGTATTTT.

The CDR3 nucleotides read TGTGCCAGTAATTTGGACAGGGGGAACTATGGCTACACCTTC. Translation: CASNLDRGNYGYTF. The J gene is TRBJ1-2, the V gene TRBV19; 10 bases are shared with TRBD1. The germline gives CDR1 LNHDA, CDR2 SQIVND (reference sequence). The V gene end was trimmed by 7 bases and the J gene end by 2 bases; junction bases not matched to a gene: 4. The CDR3 sequence is 14 residues long.

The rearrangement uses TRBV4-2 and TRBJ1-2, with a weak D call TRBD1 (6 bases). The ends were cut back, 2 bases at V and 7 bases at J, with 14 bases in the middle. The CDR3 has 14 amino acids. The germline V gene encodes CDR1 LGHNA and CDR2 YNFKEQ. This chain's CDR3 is CASSQNPGEGGYTF. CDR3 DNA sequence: TGTGCCAGCAGCCAAAACCCAGGGGAGGGTGGCTACACCTTC.

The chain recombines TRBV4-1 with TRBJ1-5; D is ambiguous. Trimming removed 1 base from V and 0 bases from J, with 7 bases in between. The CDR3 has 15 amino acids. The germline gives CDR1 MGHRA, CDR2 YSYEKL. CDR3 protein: CASSQARNSNQPQHF. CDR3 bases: TGCGCCAGCAGCCAAGCGAGGAATAGCAATCAGCCCCAGCATTTT.

CDR3 amino acids: CAISEAPLGGTQYF. The CDR3 bases are TGTGCCATCAGTGAGGCCCCGCTAGGAGGTACGCAGTATTTT. This chain joins TRBV10-3 and TRBJ2-3, with a tentative D call TRBD2 (5 bases). CDR1 ENHRY and CDR2 SYGVKD come from the germline V gene. The CDR3 sequence is 14 residues long. V lost 2 bases, J lost 8 bases, and 14 bases lay in between.

The CDR3 loop reads CASSSGGRETQYF. The CDR3, as DNA: TGTGCCAGCAGCTCGGGGGGCCGGGAGACCCAGTACTTC. The chain combines TRBV7-2 with TRBJ2-5; D might be TRBD2 (7 bases). The CDR3 sequence is 13 residues long. Germline V gene sequence: CDR1 SGHTA, CDR2 FQGNSA. Trimming left V 4 bases short and J 5 bases short, with 11 bases between.

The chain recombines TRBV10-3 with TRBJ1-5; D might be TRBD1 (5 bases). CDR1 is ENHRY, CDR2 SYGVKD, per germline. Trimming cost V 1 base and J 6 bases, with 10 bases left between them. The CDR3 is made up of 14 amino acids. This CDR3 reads CAISEWGGGQPQHF. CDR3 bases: TGTGCCATCAGTGAGTGGGGGGGAGGTCAGCCCCAGCATTTT.

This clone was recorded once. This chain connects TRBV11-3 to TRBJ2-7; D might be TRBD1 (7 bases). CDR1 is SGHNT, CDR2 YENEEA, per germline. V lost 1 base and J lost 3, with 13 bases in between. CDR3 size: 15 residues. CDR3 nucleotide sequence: TGTGCCAGCAGCTTAGGTCAGGGGGGTATCTACGAGCAGTACTTC. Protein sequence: CASSLGQGGIYEQYF.

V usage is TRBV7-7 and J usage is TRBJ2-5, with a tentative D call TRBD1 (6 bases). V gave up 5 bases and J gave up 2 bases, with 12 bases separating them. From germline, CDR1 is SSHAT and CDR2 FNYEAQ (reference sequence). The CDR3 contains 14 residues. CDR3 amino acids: CASSRGTNQETQYF. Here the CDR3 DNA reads TGTGCCAGCAGCCGTGGGACAAATCAAGAGACCCAGTACTTC.

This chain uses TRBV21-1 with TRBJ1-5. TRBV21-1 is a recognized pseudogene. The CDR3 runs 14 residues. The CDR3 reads CASTFERSNQPQHF. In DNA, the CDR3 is TGTGCCAGCACCTTTGAGAGGAGCAATCAGCCCCAGCATTTT.

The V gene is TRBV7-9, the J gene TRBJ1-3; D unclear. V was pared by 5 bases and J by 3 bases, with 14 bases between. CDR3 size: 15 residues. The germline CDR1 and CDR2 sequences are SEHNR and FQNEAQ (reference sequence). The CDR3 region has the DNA TGTGCCAGCAGCCTCGGGTCCCCGGATGGAAACACCATATATTTT. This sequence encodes CASSLGSPDGNTIYF.

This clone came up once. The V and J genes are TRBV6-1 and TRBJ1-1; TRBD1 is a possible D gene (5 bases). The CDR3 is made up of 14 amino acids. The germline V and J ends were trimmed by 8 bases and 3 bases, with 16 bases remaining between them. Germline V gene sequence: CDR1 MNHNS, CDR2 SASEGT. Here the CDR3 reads CASLSGESHTEAFF. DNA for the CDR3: TGTGCCAGCCTCTCGGGGGAATCCCACACTGAAGCTTTCTTT.

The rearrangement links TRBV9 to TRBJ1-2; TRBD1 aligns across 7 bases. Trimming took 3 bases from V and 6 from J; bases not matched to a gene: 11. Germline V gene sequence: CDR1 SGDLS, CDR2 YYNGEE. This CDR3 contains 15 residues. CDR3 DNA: TGTGCCAGCAGCGGGGGACAGCGGACATTTCATGGCTACACCTTC. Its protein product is CASSGGQRTFHGYTF. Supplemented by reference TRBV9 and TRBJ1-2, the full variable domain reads DSGVTQTPKHLITATGQRVTLRCSPRSGDLSVYWYQQSLDQGLQFLIQYYNGEERAKGNILERFSAQQFPDLHSELNLSSLELGDSALYFCASSGGQRTFHGYTFGSGTRLTVV.

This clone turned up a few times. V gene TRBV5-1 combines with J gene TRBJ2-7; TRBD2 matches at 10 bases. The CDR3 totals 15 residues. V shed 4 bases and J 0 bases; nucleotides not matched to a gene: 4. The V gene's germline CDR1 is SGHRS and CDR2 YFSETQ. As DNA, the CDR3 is TGCGCCAGCAGCGTGACTAGCGGGTTCTCCTACGAGCAGTACTTC. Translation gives CASSVTSGFSYEQYF.

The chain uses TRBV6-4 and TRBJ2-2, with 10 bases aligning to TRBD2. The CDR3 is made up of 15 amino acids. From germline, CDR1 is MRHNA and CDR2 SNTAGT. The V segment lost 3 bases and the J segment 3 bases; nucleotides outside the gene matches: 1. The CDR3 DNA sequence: TGTGCCAGCAGTGAAGGGACTAGCGACACCGGGGAGCTGTTTTTT. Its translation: CASSEGTSDTGELFF.

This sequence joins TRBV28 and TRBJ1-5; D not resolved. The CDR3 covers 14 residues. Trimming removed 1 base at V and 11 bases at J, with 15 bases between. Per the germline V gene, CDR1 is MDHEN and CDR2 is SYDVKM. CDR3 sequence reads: CASSLYSRTGTQHF. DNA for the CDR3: TGTGCCAGCAGTTTATATAGCCGCACGGGAACCCAGCATTTT.

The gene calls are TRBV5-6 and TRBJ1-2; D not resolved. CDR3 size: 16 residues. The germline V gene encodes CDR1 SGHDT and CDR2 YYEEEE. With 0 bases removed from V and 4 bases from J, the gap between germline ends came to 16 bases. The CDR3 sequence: CASSLAGSAARYGYTF. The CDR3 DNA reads TGTGCCAGCAGCTTGGCCGGCTCCGCAGCGCGCTATGGCTACACCTTC.

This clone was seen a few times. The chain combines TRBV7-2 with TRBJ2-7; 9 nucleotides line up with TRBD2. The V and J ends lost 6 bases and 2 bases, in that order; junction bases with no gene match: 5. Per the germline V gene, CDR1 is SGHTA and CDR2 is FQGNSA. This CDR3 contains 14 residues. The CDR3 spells CASRISGGPYEQYF. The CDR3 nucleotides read TGTGCCAGCAGGATTAGCGGGGGACCCTACGAGCAGTACTTC.